This T cell receptor beta chain was documented in a study of T cell responses to AZD1222 COVID-19 vaccine. As for the study in general: Recipients boosted at about 4 weeks or about 12 weeks are pooled.

CDR3 size: 17 residues. J was trimmed by 7 bases and V by 2 bases; bases with no gene match: 11. Germline-derived CDR1 and CDR2 are MDHEN and SYDVKM. Study results and caveats: Donor demographics were predominantly white British with a female majority; clonal diversity may be underestimated. Just a handful of AZD1222 recipients were seropositive at baseline. Spike-wide vaccine-associated CD4 TCRs dominated at 160-218 and 743-854.

About this clone: The target antigen is unknown.

TCRdb keeps only in-frame clones here, not all; method: immunoSEQ multiplex PCR. In the table there are about 130,000 clones, approximately 94% of which are singletons. The sequenced sample was peripheral blood, obtained on day 0 of AZD1222 vaccination. The chain recombines TRBV28 with TRBJ2-1, with TRBD2 matching 10 bases. This TCR came from an adult in good health. The CDR3 is CASSLLPQREGANEQFF. CDR3 in DNA: TGTGCCAGCAGTTTACTCCCCCAGCGGGAGGGTGCGAATGAGCAGTTCTTC.